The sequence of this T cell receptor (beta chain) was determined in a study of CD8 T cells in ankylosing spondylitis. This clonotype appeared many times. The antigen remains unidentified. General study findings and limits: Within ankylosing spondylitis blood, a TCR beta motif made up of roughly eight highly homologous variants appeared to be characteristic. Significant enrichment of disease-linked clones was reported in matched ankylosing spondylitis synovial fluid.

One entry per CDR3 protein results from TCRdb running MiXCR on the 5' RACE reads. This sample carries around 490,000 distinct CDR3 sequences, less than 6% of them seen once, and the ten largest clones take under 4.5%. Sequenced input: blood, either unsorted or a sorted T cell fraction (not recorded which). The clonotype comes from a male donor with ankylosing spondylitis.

The DNA for the CDR3 is TGCAGTGCTATAACGCTGAACACTGAAGCTTTCTTT. It specifies CSAITLNTEAFF. The chain recombines TRBV20-1 with TRBJ1-1; D is unresolved. Germline values: CDR1 DFQATT, CDR2 SNEGSKA (reference sequence). The CDR3 loop spans 12 amino acids. V dropped 4 bases and J dropped 0 bases, with 6 bases sitting between them.